These T cell receptor beta chains were read from a single sample in a study of identical twins. A single record per CDR3 protein comes from TCRdb applying MiXCR to the 5' RACE reads. Of some 440,000 distinct CDR3 sequences in the sample, less than 25% were seen once. These data also featured in a second study, about T cells expressing NK-cell markers.

Sequencing input: CD4+ T cells sorted from blood. The receptors come from a woman aged 18 to 35 in good health. Both conserved end residues are part of each CDR3. The order of the fields is clone size, V gene, J gene, D gene, CDR3 protein, CDR3 DNA. A D gene is named only where the DNA matches it firmly. Where a row states a size, it is once, few, many or the class of an expanded clone; other rows omit it.

NA,TRBV4-3,TRBJ2-3,NA,CASSPGLSIADTQYF,TGCGCCAGCAGCCCGGGACTTAGCATCGCAGATACGCAGTATTTT
NA,TRBV5-6,TRBJ2-7,TRBD1,CSSSLGRGLLEQYF,TGTTCCAGCAGCTTAGGCAGGGGGCTCCTCGAGCAGTACTTC
NA,TRBV5-1,TRBJ2-2,NA,CASSLLGTSRFDDTGELFF,TGCGCCAGCAGCTTGTTAGGGACATCTCGCTTCGATGACACCGGGGAGCTGTTTTTT
NA,TRBV7-2,TRBJ2-1,NA,CASSFGSVNNEQFF,TGTGCCAGCAGCTTTGGGTCGGTCAACAATGAGCAGTTCTTC
NA,TRBV5-1,TRBJ2-7,NA,CASSPYLDIRGEEQYF,TGCGCCAGCAGCCCGTATCTGGACATCCGTGGGGAAGAGCAGTACTTC
NA,TRBV20-1,TRBJ2-3,NA,CSGAGTDTQYF,TGCAGTGGCGCGGGGACAGATACGCAGTATTTT
few,TRBV24-1,TRBJ2-1,TRBD2,CATSDPGTSGVRPQQFF,TGTGCCACCAGTGATCCCGGGACTAGCGGGGTCCGCCCCCAGCAGTTCTTC
NA,TRBV6-2/TRBV6-3,TRBJ2-3,NA,CASSYRDHRPDTQYF,TGTGCCAGCAGTTATCGGGACCATCGCCCAGATACGCAGTATTTT
many,TRBV12-3/TRBV12-4,TRBJ2-7,TRBD2,CASSKGTSGGYEQYF,TGTGCCAGCAGTAAAGGGACTAGCGGGGGCTACGAGCAGTACTTC
NA,TRBV7-6,TRBJ2-7,TRBD1,CASSPRTGKLTGEQYF,TGTGCCAGCAGCCCGCGGACAGGGAAACTAACAGGGGAGCAGTACTTC
few,TRBV5-6,TRBJ2-7,TRBD2,CASSFGLAGGPSEQYF,TGTGCCAGCAGCTTTGGACTAGCGGGAGGGCCTAGCGAGCAGTACTTC
NA,TRBV20-1,TRBJ2-7,NA,CSAGGRVLGWDEQYF,TGCAGTGCTGGTGGACGGGTCCTGGGTTGGGACGAGCAGTACTTC
few,TRBV15,TRBJ1-1,NA,CATSSAVTEAFF,TGTGCCACCAGCAGCGCAGTCACTGAAGCTTTCTTT
NA,TRBV7-9,TRBJ2-7,NA,CASSFGQRYEQYF,TGTGCCAGCAGCTTCGGACAACGGTACGAGCAGTACTTC
NA,TRBV21-1,TRBJ2-6,NA,CASSKALLGGGEGANVLTF,TGTGCCAGCAGCAAGGCGCTTTTGGGAGGGGGCGAGGGGGCCAACGTCCTGACTTTC
NA,TRBV20-1,TRBJ2-1,TRBD1,CSARVFYLTGGYNEQFF,TGCAGTGCTAGAGTATTTTACTTGACAGGGGGTTACAATGAGCAGTTCTTC
few,TRBV12-3/TRBV12-4,TRBJ1-4,NA,CASSSADEKLFF,TGTGCCAGCAGTTCAGCAGATGAAAAACTGTTTTTT
NA,TRBV10-1,TRBJ2-3,NA,CASSESGAARRDTQYF,TGCGCCAGCAGTGAGTCTGGCGCTGCAAGAAGGGATACGCAGTATTTT
few,TRBV6-5,TRBJ2-3,TRBD2,CASSSAGAGTDTQYF,TGTGCCAGCAGTTCAGCGGGAGCGGGCACAGATACGCAGTATTTT
NA,TRBV6-2/TRBV6-3,TRBJ2-2,TRBD2,CASEKATSGRAAGELFF,TGTGCCAGCGAAAAGGCGACTAGCGGGAGGGCCGCCGGGGAGCTGTTTTTT
NA,TRBV7-2,TRBJ1-5,NA,CASSSRQQPQHF,TGTGCCAGCAGCTCCCGACAGCAGCCCCAGCATTTT
NA,TRBV23-1,TRBJ2-7,NA,CASSQADSGKCSYEQYF,TGCGCCAGCAGTCAAGCAGATTCAGGGAAGTGCTCCTACGAGCAGTACTTC
NA,TRBV20-1,TRBJ2-3,NA,CSARGTTDTQYF,TGCAGTGCTAGGGGGACCACAGATACGCAGTATTTT
few,TRBV10-2,TRBJ1-5,NA,CASSERNQPQHF,TGCGCCAGCAGTGAGCGAAATCAGCCCCAGCATTTT